This TCR beta chain was documented in a study of T cells expressing NK-cell markers. CDR1 is SGHTA and CDR2 is FQGTGA in the germline V gene. This CDR3 contains 13 residues. TCRdb processed the 5' RACE reads again and assigns one entry to each CDR3 protein, with no DNA. The repertoire table contains roughly 150,000 distinct CDR3 sequences. This receptor was taken from a woman between 18 and 70 years old in good health. Source material: blood T cells: a sorted CD56 or NKG2C T cell subset, CD4+ or CD8+ T cells, or bulk PBMC T cells (not recorded which). The chain joins TRBV7-3 to TRBJ2-1; TCRdb names TRBD2, which stays unverified in the absence of DNA. The CDR3 reads CASSFGGAEVQFF.